This T cell receptor (beta chain) is drawn from a study of cytotoxic CD8 clonotypes in ibrutinib-treated CLL (dated by TCRdb to the early 2020s). Regarding the research as a whole: The cohort was composed of some twelve relapsed/refractory and roughly 14 treatment-naive patients; IGHV unmutated status was identified in roughly 17 patients. Longitudinal samples were obtainable from about 30% of the roughly 90 participants in the trial. Responses were partial in approximately 24 patients and complete in 2; after median about 5.5 years follow-up, roughly 14 stayed in remission and roughly twelve progressed. Cryopreserved peripheral blood mononuclear cells were obtained prior to treatment, at the time of response, and at either disease progression or sustained remission. On average, each sample had roughly 250,000 productive templates and 96,000 or so productive rearrangements. Samples at response were collected after a median of about twelve months of treatment, with a range of roughly 6 to 40 months.

The CDR3, from cysteine to phenylalanine, totals 17 residues. The DNA shown is the 51-base CDR3, in frame from base 1. The junction shows trimming of 4 bases on V and 1 base on J, and the gene matches do not reach 12 bases of it. The germline V gene gives CDR1 as MDHEN and CDR2 as SYDVKM. With respect to this clone: The antigen it binds to is not known. Per-base qualities were not stored, and no clone one base away is much larger.

The paper's findings and limits, for the study overall: Sampling times were not matched between patients in sustained remission and patients whose disease was progressing, and lymph node repertoires were not examined. Clonality increased at ibrutinib response, stayed stable in sustained remission, and fell back toward baseline at progression. Public clonotypes were rare and either shrank or stayed stable during treatment, and the rise in clonality at ibrutinib response reflected expansion of private clonotypes. Baseline clonality exceeded that of age-matched healthy donors and correlated strongly with circulating CD8+ T-cell counts.

For TCR beta library preparation, roughly 2 micrograms of genomic DNA were extracted from the cryopreserved PBMCs. High-throughput TCR beta sequencing was performed on longitudinal blood samples from CLL patients receiving ibrutinib monotherapy. The patients were enrolled in a single-center, open-label phase 2 trial of ibrutinib monotherapy. A MiSeq instrument was used for deep resolution sequencing, which targeted depths ranging from 1 in 1 million up to 1 in 200,000 T cells, with coverage averaging 10x for each clonotype. The immunoSEQ hsTCRB Kit was used to generate the TCR beta libraries. Concerning the study's data processing: ImmunoSEQ Data Assistant and ImmunoSEQ Analyzer were used for data analysis, and V, D and J genes were assigned according to IMGT definitions. Clonality was computed as one minus normalized Shannon entropy of productive rearrangement frequencies, ranging from 0 to 1. Public clonotype analysis was restricted to overrepresented clonotypes comprising at least 0.05% of each patient's repertoire. Repertoires from some twelve age-matched healthy donors in immuneACCESS were used as clonality controls. As stored in TCRdb, this immuneACCESS dataset retains in-frame rearrangements with V and J assigned. A fraction of the clones does not appear; measured against another copy, unresolved V genes explain less than half of the discrepancy, and the remainder lacks a known reason. The V and J calls and clone size are taken from that table; D and trimming were inferred from the DNA. The sample profile shows some 290,000 clones; about 77% of them were found once. About 6.7% of the sample comes from the top ten.

This receptor was taken from a human donor with chronic lymphocytic leukemia. Recombination linked TRBV28 to TRBJ1-1, with 7 bases matching TRBD1. The specimen comprised PBMCs, sampled before ibrutinib treatment. The DNA reads TGTGCCAGCAGTTGGGACAGCTACCGGTACGGGAACACTGAAGCTTTCTTT. Translated, this is CASSWDSYRYGNTEAFF.